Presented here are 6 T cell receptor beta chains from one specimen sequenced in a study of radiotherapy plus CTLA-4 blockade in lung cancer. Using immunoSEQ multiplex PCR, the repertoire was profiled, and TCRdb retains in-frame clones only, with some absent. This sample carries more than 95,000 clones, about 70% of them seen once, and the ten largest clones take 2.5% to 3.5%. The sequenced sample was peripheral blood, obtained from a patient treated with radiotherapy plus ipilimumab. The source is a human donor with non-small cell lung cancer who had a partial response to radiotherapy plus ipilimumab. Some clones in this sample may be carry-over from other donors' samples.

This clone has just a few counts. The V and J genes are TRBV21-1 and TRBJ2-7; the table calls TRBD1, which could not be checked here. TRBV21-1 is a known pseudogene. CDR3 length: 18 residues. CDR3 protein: CASSRASLRPILYYEQYF. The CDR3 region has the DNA TGTGCCAGCAGCAGGGCGTCCCTCCGCCCGATCCTCTACTACGAGCAGTACTTC.

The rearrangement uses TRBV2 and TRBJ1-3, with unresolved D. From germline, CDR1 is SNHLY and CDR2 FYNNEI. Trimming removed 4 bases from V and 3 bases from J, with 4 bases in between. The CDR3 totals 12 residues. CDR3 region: CASSVDGNTIYF. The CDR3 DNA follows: TGTGCCAGCAGTGTAGATGGAAACACCATATATTTT.

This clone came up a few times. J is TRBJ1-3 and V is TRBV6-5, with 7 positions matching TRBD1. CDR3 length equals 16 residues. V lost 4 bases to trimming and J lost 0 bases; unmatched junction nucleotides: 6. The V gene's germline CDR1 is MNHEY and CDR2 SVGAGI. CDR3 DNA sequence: TGTGCCAGCAGTTTACAGGGGTCCGACTCTGGAAACACCATATATTTT. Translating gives CASSLQGSDSGNTIYF.

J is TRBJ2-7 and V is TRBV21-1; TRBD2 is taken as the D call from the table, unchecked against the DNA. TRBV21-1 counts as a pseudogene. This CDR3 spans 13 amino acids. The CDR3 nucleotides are TGTGCCAGCATCCGACGCCCGGGAGGCGAGCAGTACTTC. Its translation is CASIRRPGGEQYF.

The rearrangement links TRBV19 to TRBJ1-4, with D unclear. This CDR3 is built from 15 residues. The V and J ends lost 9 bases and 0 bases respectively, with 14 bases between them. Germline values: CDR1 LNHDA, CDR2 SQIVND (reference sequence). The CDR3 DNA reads TGTGCCAGCCGGGTCATTGGTGCAACTAATGAAAAACTGTTTTTT. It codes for CASRVIGATNEKLFF.

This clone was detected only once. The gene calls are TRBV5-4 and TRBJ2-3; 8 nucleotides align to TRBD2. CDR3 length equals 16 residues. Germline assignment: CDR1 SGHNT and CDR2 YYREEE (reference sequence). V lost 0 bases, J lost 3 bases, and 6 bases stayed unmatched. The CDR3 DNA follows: TGTGCCAGCAGCTTGGGGACTAGCTATGGGACAGATACGCAGTATTTT. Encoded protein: CASSLGTSYGTDTQYF.